Sequencing of this T cell receptor (beta chain) was carried out in a study of T cell responses to AZD1222 COVID-19 vaccine. On this clone itself: Its antigen is currently unknown.

Whole-study results and caveats: The repertoires were collected only after the peak T cell response. Spike as a whole was targeted by vaccine-associated CD4 TCRs, dominant at 160-218 and 743-854. Seropositive at baseline were only six AZD1222 recipients.

Recipients boosted at about 4 weeks or about 12 weeks are pooled. TCRdb's table, derived via immunoSEQ multiplex PCR, lists solely in-frame clones and lacks some. Here the sample spans 55,000 to 80,000 clones, about 89% being singletons. V dropped 6 bases and J dropped 5 bases, with 10 bases sitting between them. Germline V gives CDR1 SNHLY, CDR2 FYNNEI. The CDR3 sequence is 13 residues long. The sample was peripheral blood, taken 28 days after the second AZD1222 dose. This chain connects TRBV2 to TRBJ1-4; no firm D call. The clonotype was recovered from an adult who received the AZD1222 COVID-19 vaccine. CDR3 in DNA: TGTGCCAGCAGACTAGTATGGAATGAAAAACTGTTTTTT. This translates into CASRLVWNEKLFF. The whole variable domain, remainder taken from reference TRBV2 and TRBJ1-4, is EPEVTQTPSHQVTQMGQEVILRCVPISNHLYFYWYRQILGQKVEFLVSFYNNEISEKSEIFDDQFSVERPDGSNFTLKIRSTKLEDSAMYFCASRLVWNEKLFFGSGTQLSVL.